This T cell receptor (beta chain) emerged from a study of shared clonotypes between healthy human individuals. The naive CD8 fraction comprised CD45RO-negative cells positively selected for CCR7 and excluded terminally differentiated effector memory CD45RA+ cells. Remarks on this clone: Its matching antigen is unknown.

Study-level findings and limits: The small donor group covered limited genetic and exposure diversity. Compared with clonotypes that all four donors shared, non-shared clonotypes had lower generation probabilities.

The assay was carried out at the deep level. The method was immunoSEQ multiplex PCR; TCRdb's version includes in-frame clones alone and lacks a portion of them. In the table there are nearly 2 million clones, about 94% of which are singletons. CDR1 is GTSNPN and CDR2 is SVGIG in the germline V gene (reference sequence). Between the trimmed V and J ends, which lost 5 bases and 4 bases, there was a span of 10 bases. The CDR3 sequence is 12 residues long. The sequencing input was naive CD8+ T cells sorted from blood. The chain is built from TRBV30 and TRBJ2-3, with D maybe TRBD2 (6 bases). The receptor was derived from a man in his late teens or twenties in good health. The CDR3 DNA follows: TGTGCCTGGGAAGCGGGCTCAGATACGCAGTATTTT. This encodes CAWEAGSDTQYF.